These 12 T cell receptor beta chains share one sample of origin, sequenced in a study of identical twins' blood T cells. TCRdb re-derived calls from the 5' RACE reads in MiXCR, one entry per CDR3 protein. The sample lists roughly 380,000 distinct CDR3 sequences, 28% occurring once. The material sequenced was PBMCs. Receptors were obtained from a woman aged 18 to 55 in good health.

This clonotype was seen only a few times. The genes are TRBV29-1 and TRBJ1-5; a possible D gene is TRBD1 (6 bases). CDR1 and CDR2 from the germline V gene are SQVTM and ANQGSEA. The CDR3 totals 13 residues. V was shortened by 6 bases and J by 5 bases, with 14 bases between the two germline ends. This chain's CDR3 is CSVKGGFDQPQHF. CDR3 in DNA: TGCAGCGTGAAGGGGGGCTTCGATCAGCCCCAGCATTTT. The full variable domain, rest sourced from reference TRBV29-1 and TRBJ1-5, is SAVISQKPSRDICQRGTSLTIQCQVDSQVTMMFWYRQQPGQSLTLIATANQGSEATYESGFVIDKFPISRPNLTFSTLTVSNMSPEDSSIYLCSVKGGFDQPQHFGDGTRLSIL.

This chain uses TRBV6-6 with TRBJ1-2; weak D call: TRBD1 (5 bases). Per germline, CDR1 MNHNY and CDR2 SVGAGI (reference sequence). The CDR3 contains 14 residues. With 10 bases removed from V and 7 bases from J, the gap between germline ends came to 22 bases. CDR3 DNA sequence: TGTGCCATACGACGAGCCCGGGGCTTATCTGGCTACACCTTC. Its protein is CAIRRARGLSGYTF.

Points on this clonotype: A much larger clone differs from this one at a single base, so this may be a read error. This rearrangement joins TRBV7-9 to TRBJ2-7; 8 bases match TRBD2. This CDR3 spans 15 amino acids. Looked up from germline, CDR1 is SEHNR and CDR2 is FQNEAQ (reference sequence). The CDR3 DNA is TGTGCCAGCAGCTTTTTAGCGGGACCCGTGGATGAGCAGTGCTTC. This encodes CASSFLAGPVDEQCF.

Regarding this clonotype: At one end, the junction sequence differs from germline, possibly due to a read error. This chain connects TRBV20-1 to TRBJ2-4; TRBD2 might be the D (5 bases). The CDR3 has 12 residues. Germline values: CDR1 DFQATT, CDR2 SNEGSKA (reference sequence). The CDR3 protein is CSARAPAGIQYF. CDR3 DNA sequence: TGCAGTGCCAGAGCTCCGGCGGGCATTCAGTACTTC.

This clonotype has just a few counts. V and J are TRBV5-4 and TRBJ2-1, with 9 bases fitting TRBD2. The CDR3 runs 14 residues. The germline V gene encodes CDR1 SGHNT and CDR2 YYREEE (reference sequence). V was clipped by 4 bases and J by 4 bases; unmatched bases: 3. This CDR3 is CASSDGLAYNEQFF. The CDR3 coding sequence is TGTGCCAGCAGCGATGGACTAGCGTACAATGAGCAGTTCTTC.

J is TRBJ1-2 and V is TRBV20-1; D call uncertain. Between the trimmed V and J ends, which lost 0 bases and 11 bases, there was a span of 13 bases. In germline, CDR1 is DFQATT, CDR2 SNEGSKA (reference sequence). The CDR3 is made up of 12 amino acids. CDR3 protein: CSAREGNGRYTF. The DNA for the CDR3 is TGCAGTGCTAGAGAGGGAAATGGTCGTTACACCTTC.

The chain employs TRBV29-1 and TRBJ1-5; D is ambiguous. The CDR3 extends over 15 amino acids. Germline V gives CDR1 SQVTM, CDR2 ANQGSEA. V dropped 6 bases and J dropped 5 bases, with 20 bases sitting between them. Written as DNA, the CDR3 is TGCAGCGTCGCCCATACGTCAGGACGCGATCAGCCCCAGCATTTT. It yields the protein CSVAHTSGRDQPQHF.

The CDR3 sequence is CSARRWFLSYNEQFF. CDR3 bases: TGCAGTGCTAGGAGGTGGTTCCTCTCCTACAATGAGCAGTTCTTC. This chain connects TRBV20-1 to TRBJ2-1; D gene ambiguous. Trimming left V 3 bases short and J 0 bases short, with 12 bases between. The germline V gene encodes CDR1 DFQATT and CDR2 SNEGSKA (reference sequence). The CDR3 runs 15 residues.

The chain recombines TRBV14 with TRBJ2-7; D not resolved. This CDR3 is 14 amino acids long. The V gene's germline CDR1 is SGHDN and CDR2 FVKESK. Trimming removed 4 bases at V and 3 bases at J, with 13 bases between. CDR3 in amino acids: CASSPSQWGYEQYF. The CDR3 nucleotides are TGTGCCAGCAGCCCTTCCCAATGGGGCTACGAGCAGTACTTC.

The CDR3 region is CASSPLSYEQFF. CDR3 nucleotide sequence: TGTGCCAGCTCACCCTTGTCTTATGAGCAGTTCTTC. J is TRBJ2-1 and V is TRBV18; D remains ambiguous. V dropped 3 bases and J dropped 8 bases, with 8 bases sitting between them. CDR3 length: 12 amino acids. The V gene's germline CDR1 is KGHSH and CDR2 LQKENI.

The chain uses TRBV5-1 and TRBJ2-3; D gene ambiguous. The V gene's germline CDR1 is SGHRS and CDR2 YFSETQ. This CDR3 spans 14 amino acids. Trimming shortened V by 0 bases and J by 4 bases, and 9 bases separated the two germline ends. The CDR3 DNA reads TGCGCCAGCAGCTTGGAATGGGGTTCAGATACGCAGTATTTT. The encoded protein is CASSLEWGSDTQYF.

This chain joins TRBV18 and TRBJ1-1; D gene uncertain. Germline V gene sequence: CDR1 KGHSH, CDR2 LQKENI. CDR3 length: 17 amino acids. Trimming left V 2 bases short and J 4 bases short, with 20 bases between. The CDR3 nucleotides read TGTGCCAGCTCACCAGAATCGAGAGCGAGGTCGACCACTGAAGCTTTCTTT. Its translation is CASSPESRARSTTEAFF. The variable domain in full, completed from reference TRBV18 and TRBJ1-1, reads NAGVMQNPRHLVRRRGQEARLRCSPMKGHSHVYWYRQLPEEGLKFMVYLQKENIIDESGMPKERFSAEFPKEGPSILRIQQVVRGDSAAYFCASSPESRARSTTEAFFGQGTRLTVV.